This T cell receptor (beta chain) was observed in a study of shared clonotypes between healthy human individuals. Study-level background: Per donor, CD8 memory used one plate, CD8 naive used two, CD4 memory used three and CD4 naive used three. Study conclusions and caveats: In contrast to clonotypes shared by all four donors, non-shared clonotypes had lower generation probabilities. Collection of samples was limited to blood; tissue repertoires likely differ. Across subsets, estimated richness was generally greater for naive than for memory populations.

Method: immunoSEQ multiplex PCR; TCRdb's copy keeps in-frame clones and lacks some. The top ten hold 0.95% to 1.5% of the sample, which has 1.5 million to 2.5 million clones, just under 95% seen once. Naivety among CD8 cells was defined by CD45RO negativity and positive CCR7 selection, thereby excluding terminally differentiated effector memory CD45RA+ cells. Germline loops: CDR1 MDHEN, CDR2 SYDVKM. This CDR3 region has 15 residues. The J segment lost 4 bases and the V segment lost 7 bases, leaving 9 bases of the junction unmatched. Comments on this clone: Its target is not known.

This receptor was identified in a man between 18 and 29 years old in good health. The sequencing sample was made of naive CD8+ T cells sorted from blood. J is TRBJ1-4 and V is TRBV28, with 7 bases that match TRBD1. CDR3 nucleotide sequence: TGTGCCAGCAATGCGCCGGGACAGAATAATGAAAAACTGTTTTTT. Its protein is CASNAPGQNNEKLFF. Looking up the rest from reference TRBV28 and TRBJ1-4 gives the full variable domain: DVKVTQSSRYLVKRTGEKVFLECVQDMDHENMFWYRQDPGLGLRLIYFSYDVKMKEKGDIPEGYSVSREKKERFSLILESASTNQTSMYLCASNAPGQNNEKLFFGSGTQLSVL.